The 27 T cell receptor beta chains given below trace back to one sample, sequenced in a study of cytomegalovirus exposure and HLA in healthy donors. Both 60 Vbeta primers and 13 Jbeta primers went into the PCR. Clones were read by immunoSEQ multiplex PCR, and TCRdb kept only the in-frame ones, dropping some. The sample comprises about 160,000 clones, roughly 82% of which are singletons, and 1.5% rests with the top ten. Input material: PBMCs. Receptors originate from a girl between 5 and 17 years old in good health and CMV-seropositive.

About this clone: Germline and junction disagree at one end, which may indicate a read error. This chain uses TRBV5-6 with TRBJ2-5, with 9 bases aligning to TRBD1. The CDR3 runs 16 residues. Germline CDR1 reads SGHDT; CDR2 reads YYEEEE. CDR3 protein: CASSPRDLGTGRIGDF. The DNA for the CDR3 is TGTGCCAGCAGCCCGCGAGACCTGGGGACAGGGAGGATTGGTGACTTC. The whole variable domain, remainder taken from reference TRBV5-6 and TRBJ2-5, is DAGVTQSPTHLIKTRGQQVTLRCSPKSGHDTVSWYQQALGQGPQFIFQYYEEEERQRGNFPDRFSGHQFPNYSSELNVNALLLGDSALYLCASSPRDLGTGRIGDFGPGTRLLVL.

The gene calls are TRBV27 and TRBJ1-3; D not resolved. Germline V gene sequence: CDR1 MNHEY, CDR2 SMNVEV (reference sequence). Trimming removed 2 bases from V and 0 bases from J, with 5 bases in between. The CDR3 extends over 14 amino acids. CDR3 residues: CASSLEGSGNTIYF. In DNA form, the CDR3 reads TGTGCCAGCAGTTTAGAGGGCTCTGGAAACACCATATATTTT.

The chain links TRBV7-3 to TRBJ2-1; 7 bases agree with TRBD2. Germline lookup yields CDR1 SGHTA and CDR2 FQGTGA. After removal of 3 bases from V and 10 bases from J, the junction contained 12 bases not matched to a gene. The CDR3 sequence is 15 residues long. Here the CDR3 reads CASSFSAGDGREQFF. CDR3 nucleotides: TGTGCCAGCAGCTTTTCGGCGGGAGATGGTAGGGAGCAGTTCTTC. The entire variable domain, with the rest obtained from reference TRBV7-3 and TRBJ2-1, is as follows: GAGVSQTPSNKVTEKGKYVELRCDPISGHTALYWYRQSLGQGPEFLIYFQGTGAADDSGLPNDRFFAVRPEGSVSTLKIQRTERGDSAVYLCASSFSAGDGREQFFGPGTRLTVL.

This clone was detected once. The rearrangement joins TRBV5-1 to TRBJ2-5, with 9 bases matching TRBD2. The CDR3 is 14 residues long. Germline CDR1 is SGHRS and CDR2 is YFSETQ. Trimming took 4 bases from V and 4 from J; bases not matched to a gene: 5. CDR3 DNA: TGCGCCAGCAGCGCGGTAGCGGGAGTAGAGACCCAGTACTTC. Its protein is CASSAVAGVETQYF.

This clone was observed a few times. The CDR3 bases are TGTGCCACCAGCAGAGGCGAGCGGGGATCCCAAGAGACCCAGTACTTC. As protein: CATSRGERGSQETQYF. The rearrangement uses TRBV15 and TRBJ2-5; 7 positions agree with TRBD2. Germline CDR1 LNHNV, CDR2 YYDKDF (reference sequence). There are 16 residues in the CDR3. With 1 base clipped from V and 1 base from J, the junction kept 6 bases outside the gene matches.

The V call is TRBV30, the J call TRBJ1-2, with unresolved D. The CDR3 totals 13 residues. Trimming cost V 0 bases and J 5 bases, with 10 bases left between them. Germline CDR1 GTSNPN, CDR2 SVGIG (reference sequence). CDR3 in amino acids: CAWSVPMKYGYTF. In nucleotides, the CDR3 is TGTGCCTGGAGTGTTCCTATGAAGTATGGCTACACCTTC.

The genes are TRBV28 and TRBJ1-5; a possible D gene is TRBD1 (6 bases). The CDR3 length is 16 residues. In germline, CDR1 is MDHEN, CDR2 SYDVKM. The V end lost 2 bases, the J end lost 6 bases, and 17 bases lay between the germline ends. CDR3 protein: CASSLRLTGPLQPQHF. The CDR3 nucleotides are TGTGCCAGCAGTTTACGCCTGACAGGCCCCCTTCAGCCCCAGCATTTT.

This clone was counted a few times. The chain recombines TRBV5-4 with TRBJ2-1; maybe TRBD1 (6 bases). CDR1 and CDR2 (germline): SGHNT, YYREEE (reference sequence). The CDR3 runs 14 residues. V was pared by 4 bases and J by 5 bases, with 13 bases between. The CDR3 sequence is CASSPQGLHNEQFF. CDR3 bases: TGTGCCAGCAGCCCCCAGGGGCTCCACAATGAGCAGTTCTTC.

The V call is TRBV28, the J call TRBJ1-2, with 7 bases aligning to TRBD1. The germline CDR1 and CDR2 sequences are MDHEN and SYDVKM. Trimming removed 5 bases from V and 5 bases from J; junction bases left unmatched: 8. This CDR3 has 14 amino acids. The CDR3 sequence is CASSPPTGAYGYTF. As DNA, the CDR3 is TGTGCCAGCAGTCCCCCTACAGGGGCTTATGGCTACACCTTC.

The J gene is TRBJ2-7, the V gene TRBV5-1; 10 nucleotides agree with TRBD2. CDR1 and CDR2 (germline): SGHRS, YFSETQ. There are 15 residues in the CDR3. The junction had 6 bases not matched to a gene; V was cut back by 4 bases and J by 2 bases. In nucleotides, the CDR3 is TGCGCCAGCAGCATAGGACTAGCGGAAACCTACGAGCAGTACTTC. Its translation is CASSIGLAETYEQYF.

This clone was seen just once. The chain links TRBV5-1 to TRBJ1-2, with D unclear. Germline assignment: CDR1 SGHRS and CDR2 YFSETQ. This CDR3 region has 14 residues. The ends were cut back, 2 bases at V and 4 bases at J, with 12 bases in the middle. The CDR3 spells CASSFGEGSYGYTF. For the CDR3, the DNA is TGCGCCAGCAGCTTTGGGGAAGGGAGCTATGGCTACACCTTC.

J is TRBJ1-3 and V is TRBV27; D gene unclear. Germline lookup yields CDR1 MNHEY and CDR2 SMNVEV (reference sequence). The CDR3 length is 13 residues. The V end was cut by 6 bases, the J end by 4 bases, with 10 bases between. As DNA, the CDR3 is TGTGCCAGCAGGGTTCCCGGGGGAAACACCATATATTTT. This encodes CASRVPGGNTIYF.

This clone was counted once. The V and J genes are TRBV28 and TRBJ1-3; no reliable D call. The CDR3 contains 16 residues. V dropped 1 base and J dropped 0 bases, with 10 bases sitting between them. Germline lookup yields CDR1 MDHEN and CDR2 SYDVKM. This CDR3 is CASSLSAESSGNTIYF. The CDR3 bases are TGTGCCAGCAGTTTATCCGCGGAAAGCTCTGGAAACACCATATATTTT.

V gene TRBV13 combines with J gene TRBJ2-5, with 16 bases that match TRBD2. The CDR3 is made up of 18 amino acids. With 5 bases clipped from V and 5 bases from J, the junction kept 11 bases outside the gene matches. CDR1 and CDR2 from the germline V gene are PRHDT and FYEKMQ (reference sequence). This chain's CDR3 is CASSLKVGLAGGLETQYF. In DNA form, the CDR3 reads TGTGCCAGCAGCCTCAAGGTGGGACTAGCGGGGGGGCTGGAGACCCAGTACTTC.

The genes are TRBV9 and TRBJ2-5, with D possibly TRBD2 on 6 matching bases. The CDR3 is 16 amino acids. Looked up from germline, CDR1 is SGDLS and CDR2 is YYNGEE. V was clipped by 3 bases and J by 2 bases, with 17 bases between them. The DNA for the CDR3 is TGTGCCAGCAGCGCCGCCGGACGGGAGCCTCAAGAGACCCAGTACTTC. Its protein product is CASSAAGREPQETQYF.

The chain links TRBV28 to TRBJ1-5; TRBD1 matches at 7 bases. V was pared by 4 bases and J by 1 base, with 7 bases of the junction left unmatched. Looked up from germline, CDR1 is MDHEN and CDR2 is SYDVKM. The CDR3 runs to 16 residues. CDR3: CASSSNDRVSNQPQHF. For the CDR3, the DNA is TGTGCCAGCAGTTCGAACGACAGGGTGAGCAATCAGCCCCAGCATTTT.

The CDR3 DNA reads as TGTGCCAGCAGTTTACCCAGGGTGAACACTGAAGCTTTCTTT. Translated: CASSLPRVNTEAFF. The chain has TRBV28 and TRBJ1-1, with D maybe TRBD1 (5 bases). The V and J ends lost 2 bases and 0 bases respectively, with 7 bases between them. CDR1 is MDHEN, CDR2 SYDVKM, per germline. The CDR3 totals 14 residues.

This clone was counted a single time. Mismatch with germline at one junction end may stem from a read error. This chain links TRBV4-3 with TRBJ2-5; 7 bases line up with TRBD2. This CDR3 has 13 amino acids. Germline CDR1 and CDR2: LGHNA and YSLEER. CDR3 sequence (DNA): TGCGCCAGCAGCAAATCTAGCGGAGGTGGTGTGAACTTC. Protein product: CASSKSSGGGVNF.

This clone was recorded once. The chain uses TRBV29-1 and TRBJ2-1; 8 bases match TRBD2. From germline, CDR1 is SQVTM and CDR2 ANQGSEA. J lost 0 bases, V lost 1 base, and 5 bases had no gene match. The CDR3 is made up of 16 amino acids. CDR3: CSVEAGGGGSYNEQFF. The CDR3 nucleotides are TGCAGCGTTGAAGCCGGGGGGGGCGGCTCCTACAATGAGCAGTTCTTC.

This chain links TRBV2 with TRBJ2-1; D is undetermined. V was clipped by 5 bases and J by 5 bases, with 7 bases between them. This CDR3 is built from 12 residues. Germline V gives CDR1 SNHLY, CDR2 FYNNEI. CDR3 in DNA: TGTGCCAGCAGTTCGGTGGACAATGAGCAGTTCTTC. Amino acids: CASSSVDNEQFF.

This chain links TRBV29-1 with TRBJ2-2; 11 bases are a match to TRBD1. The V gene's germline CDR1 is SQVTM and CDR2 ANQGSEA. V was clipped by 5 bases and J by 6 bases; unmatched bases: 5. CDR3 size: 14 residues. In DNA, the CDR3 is TGCAGCGTTAAAACGGACAGGGGGCCCGGGGAGCTGTTTTTT. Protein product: CSVKTDRGPGELFF.

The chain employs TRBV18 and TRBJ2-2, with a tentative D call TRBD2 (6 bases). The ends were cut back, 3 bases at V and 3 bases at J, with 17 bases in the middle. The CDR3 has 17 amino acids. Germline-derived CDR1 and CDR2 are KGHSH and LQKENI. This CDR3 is CASSPPGPRLDTGELFF. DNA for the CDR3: TGTGCCAGCTCACCTCCTGGCCCAAGACTAGACACCGGGGAGCTGTTTTTT.

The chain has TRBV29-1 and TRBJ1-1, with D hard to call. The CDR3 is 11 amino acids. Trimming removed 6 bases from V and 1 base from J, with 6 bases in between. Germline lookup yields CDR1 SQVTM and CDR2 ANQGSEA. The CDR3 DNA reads TGCAGCGTCCTAAAGAACACTGAAGCTTTCTTT. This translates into CSVLKNTEAFF.

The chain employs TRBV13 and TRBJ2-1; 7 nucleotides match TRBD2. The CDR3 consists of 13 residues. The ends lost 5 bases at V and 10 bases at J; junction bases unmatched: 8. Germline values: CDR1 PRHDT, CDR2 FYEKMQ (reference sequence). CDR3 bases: TGTGCCAGCAGCCCTACCTGGCGGGGGGAGCAGTTCTTC. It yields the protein CASSPTWRGEQFF.

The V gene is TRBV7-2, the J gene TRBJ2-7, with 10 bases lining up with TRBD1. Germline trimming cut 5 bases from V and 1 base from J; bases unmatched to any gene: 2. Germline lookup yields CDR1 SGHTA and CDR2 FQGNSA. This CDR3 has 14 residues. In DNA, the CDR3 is TGTGCCAGCAGCGGACAGGGGGGGTCCTACGAGCAGTACTTC. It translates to CASSGQGGSYEQYF. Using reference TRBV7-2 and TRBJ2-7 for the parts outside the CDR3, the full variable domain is GAGVSQSPSNKVTEKGKDVELRCDPISGHTALYWYRQSLGQGLEFLIYFQGNSAPDKSGLPSDRFSAERTGGSVSTLTIQRTQQEDSAVYLCASSGQGGSYEQYFGPGTRLTVT.

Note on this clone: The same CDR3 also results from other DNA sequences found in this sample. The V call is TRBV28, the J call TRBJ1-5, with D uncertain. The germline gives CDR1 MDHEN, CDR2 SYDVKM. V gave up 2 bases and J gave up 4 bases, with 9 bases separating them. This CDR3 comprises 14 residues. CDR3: CASSLPGGNQPQHF. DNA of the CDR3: TGTGCCAGCAGTTTACCGGGTGGGAATCAGCCCCAGCATTTT.

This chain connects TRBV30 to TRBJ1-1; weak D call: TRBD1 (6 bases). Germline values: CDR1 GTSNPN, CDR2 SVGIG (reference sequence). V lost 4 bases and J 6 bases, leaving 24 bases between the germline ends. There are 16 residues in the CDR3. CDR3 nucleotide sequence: TGTGCCTGGACAAACCGGGACAACCCCTTTAGGGCTGAAGCTTTCTTT. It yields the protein CAWTNRDNPFRAEAFF.